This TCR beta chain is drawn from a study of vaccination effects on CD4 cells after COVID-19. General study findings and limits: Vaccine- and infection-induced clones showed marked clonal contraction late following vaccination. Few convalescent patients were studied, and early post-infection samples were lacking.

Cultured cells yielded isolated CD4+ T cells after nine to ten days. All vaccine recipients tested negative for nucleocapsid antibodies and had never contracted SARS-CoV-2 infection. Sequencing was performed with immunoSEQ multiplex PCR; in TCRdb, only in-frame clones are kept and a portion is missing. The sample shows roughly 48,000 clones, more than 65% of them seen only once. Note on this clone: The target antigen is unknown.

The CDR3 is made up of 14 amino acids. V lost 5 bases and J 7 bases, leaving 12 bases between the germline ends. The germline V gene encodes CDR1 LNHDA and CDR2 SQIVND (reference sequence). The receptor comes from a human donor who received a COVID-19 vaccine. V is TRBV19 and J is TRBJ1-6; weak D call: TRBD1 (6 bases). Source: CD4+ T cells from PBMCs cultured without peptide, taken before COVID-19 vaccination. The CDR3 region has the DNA TGTGCCAGTAGTCTCCAAGGGGGGAATTCACCCCTCCACTTT. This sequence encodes CASSLQGGNSPLHF.